Below, 28 T cell receptor beta chains from the same sample are listed, as sequenced in a study of blood T cell repertoires in COVID-19 (TCRdb year 2020). Library prep was done by the immunoSEQ multiplex PCR assay. Here the immuneACCESS table is served through TCRdb, limited to in-frame sequences with V and J called. Missing clones are a known gap in these copies; in checked studies unresolved V genes cover under half, and the rest lacks a known reason. For this sample the table gives 200,000 to 250,000 clones, of which roughly four fifths were detected only once. About 15% of the sample comes from the top ten. Input material: PBMCs or T cells enriched from blood (not recorded which). These receptor sequences come from a man between 40 and 49 years old who had recovered from COVID-19.

The rearrangement joins TRBV7-2 to TRBJ2-1; the D gene is possibly TRBD2 (6 bases). The CDR3 consists of 14 residues. The V end was cut by 5 bases, the J end by 0 bases, with 8 bases between. From germline, CDR1 is SGHTA and CDR2 FQGNSA. The CDR3 loop is CASSGGSSYNEQFF. CDR3 nucleotides: TGTGCCAGCAGCGGAGGGAGCTCCTACAATGAGCAGTTCTTC.

The J gene is TRBJ1-1, the V gene TRBV5-4; D is perhaps TRBD1 (5 bases). Between the trimmed V and J ends, which lost 6 bases and 7 bases, there was a span of 13 bases. Germline V gives CDR1 SGHNT, CDR2 YYREEE (reference sequence). The CDR3 runs to 12 residues. CDR3 DNA sequence: TGTGCCAGCAACACCGGGGGAGGTGAAGCTTTCTTT. This sequence encodes CASNTGGGEAFF.

The rearrangement links TRBV6-5 to TRBJ1-2; D possibly corresponds to TRBD1 (6 bases). Germline V gives CDR1 MNHEY, CDR2 SVGAGI. The CDR3 extends over 14 amino acids. Trimming left V 5 bases short and J 6 bases short, with 16 bases between. The CDR3 DNA is TGTGCCAGCAGTCCCCAAGGGGGTATTAATGGCTACACCTTC. It translates to CASSPQGGINGYTF.

This clone was observed a few times. This rearrangement joins TRBV5-4 to TRBJ2-2; 10 nucleotides match TRBD1. The CDR3 sequence is 16 residues long. The trim removed 4 bases at V and 7 bases at J, leaving 10 bases unmatched. Germline assignment: CDR1 SGHNT and CDR2 YYREEE (reference sequence). In DNA, the CDR3 is TGTGCCAGCAGCCCCGCGGGGGGACAGGGGAACGGGGAGCTGTTTTTT. Protein sequence: CASSPAGGQGNGELFF.

V and J are TRBV30 and TRBJ1-6; 8 positions match TRBD1. V was clipped by 0 bases and J by 4 bases; unmatched bases: 5. Germline V gene lookup returns CDR1 GTSNPN and CDR2 SVGIG (reference sequence). CDR3 length: 16 residues. CDR3 nucleotides: TGTGCCTGGAGTGTACCCGACAGGGGTTATAATTCACCCCTCCACTTT. Residues: CAWSVPDRGYNSPLHF.

This clone was found once. The genes are TRBV21-1 and TRBJ2-7; the table assigns TRBD2, which was not confirmed against the DNA. TRBV21-1 is reported as a pseudogene. This CDR3 has 15 residues. The chain's CDR3 is CASSIHRRFPYEQYF. As DNA, the CDR3 is TGTGCCAGCAGCATCCACCGGAGATTTCCCTACGAGCAGTACTTC.

The V call is TRBV21-1, the J call TRBJ2-3; the table's D call of TRBD2 was not tested on the DNA. TRBV21-1 is designated a pseudogene. This CDR3 has 14 residues. The CDR3 coding sequence is TGTGCCAGCAGCCCGCCCGGGACTAGAGGTACGCAGTATTTT. The encoded protein is CASSPPGTRGTQYF.

DNA of the CDR3: TGTGCCAGCAGAAAGGCGGGGGGCGGAGAGACCCAGTACTTC. Translating it yields CASRKAGGGETQYF. The V and J genes are TRBV6-5 and TRBJ2-5; TRBD2 matches 8 bases. CDR1 is MNHEY and CDR2 is SVGAGI in the germline V gene. The V segment lost 6 bases and the J segment 4 bases; nucleotides outside the gene matches: 7. The CDR3 loop spans 14 amino acids.

V gene TRBV29-1 combines with J gene TRBJ2-7; TRBD1 matches at 7 bases. Per germline, CDR1 SQVTM and CDR2 ANQGSEA. The CDR3 spans 13 residues. V dropped 5 bases and J dropped 4; count of bases not matched to a gene: 8. The CDR3 sequence: CSVPDRAGYEQYF. In DNA form, the CDR3 reads TGCAGCGTTCCTGACAGGGCGGGTTACGAGCAGTACTTC.

This clone turned up a few times. This chain links TRBV9 with TRBJ2-7, with D possibly being TRBD1 (6 bases). The germline V and J ends were trimmed by 2 bases and 6 bases, with 15 bases remaining between them. The CDR3 is 14 residues long. Germline CDR1 reads SGDLS; CDR2 reads YYNGEE. The CDR3 here is CASSVVGQYGEQYF. In DNA, the CDR3 is TGTGCCAGCAGCGTCGTAGGACAGTACGGCGAGCAGTACTTC.

V is TRBV30 and J is TRBJ1-2; D gene unclear. The CDR3 runs to 11 residues. The V gene lost 0 bases and the J gene lost 6 bases, with 5 bases spanning the gap. From germline, CDR1 is GTSNPN and CDR2 SVGIG (reference sequence). CDR3 in DNA: TGTGCCTGGAGTGTGACTGATGGCTACACCTTC. Its protein is CAWSVTDGYTF.

The chain links TRBV19 to TRBJ1-5; D unclear. This CDR3 comprises 16 residues. Germline-derived CDR1 and CDR2 are LNHDA and SQIVND (reference sequence). Trimming stripped 7 bases from V and 0 bases from J, with 16 bases between. CDR3 nucleotide sequence: TGTGCCAGTACCCGGGAACAGTTTTATAGCAATCAGCCCCAGCATTTT. Protein: CASTREQFYSNQPQHF.

The V gene is TRBV10-3, the J gene TRBJ1-2; maybe TRBD1 (5 bases). The CDR3 length is 12 residues. The V end lost 2 bases, the J end lost 8 bases, and 9 bases lay between the germline ends. The germline V gene has CDR1 ENHRY and CDR2 SYGVKD. CDR3: CAISELDSGYTF. The CDR3 DNA reads TGTGCCATCAGTGAGCTAGACAGCGGCTACACCTTC.

V is TRBV29-1 and J is TRBJ1-2, with D uncertain. V was pared by 7 bases and J by 7 bases, with 13 bases between. CDR1 and CDR2 from the germline V gene are SQVTM and ANQGSEA. This CDR3 spans 11 amino acids. CDR3 sequence reads: CSAATAVGYTF. CDR3 in DNA: TGCAGCGCAGCAACGGCGGTTGGCTACACCTTC. Combining the CDR3 with reference TRBV29-1 and TRBJ1-2 gives the whole variable domain SAVISQKPSRDICQRGTSLTIQCQVDSQVTMMFWYRQQPGQSLTLIATANQGSEATYESGFVIDKFPISRPNLTFSTLTVSNMSPEDSSIYLCSAATAVGYTFGSGTRLTVV.

In its sample, this clone was seen once. The chain has TRBV28 and TRBJ1-5; 10 bases are a match to TRBD1. The V and J ends lost 7 bases and 4 bases, in that order; junction bases with no gene match: 10. Germline V gene data show CDR1 as MDHEN and CDR2 as SYDVKM. The CDR3 consists of 16 residues. The CDR3 loop is CASTNTGTGVNQPQHF. The CDR3 DNA is TGTGCCAGCACCAATACCGGGACAGGGGTGAATCAGCCCCAGCATTTT.

The V gene is TRBV19, the J gene TRBJ1-3; D may be TRBD1 (5 bases). V was cut by 5 bases and J by 0 bases, with 17 bases left in between. The CDR3 is 17 amino acids. Germline CDR1 is LNHDA and CDR2 is SQIVND (reference sequence). The CDR3 loop is CASSVRQGASSGNTIYF. The DNA for the CDR3 is TGTGCCAGTAGTGTTCGCCAAGGGGCGTCCTCTGGAAACACCATATATTTT.

The J gene is TRBJ2-7, the V gene TRBV19, with TRBD1 matching 7 bases. The CDR3 consists of 14 residues. V was pared by 5 bases and J by 2 bases, with 6 bases of the junction left unmatched. Germline V lookup: CDR1 LNHDA, CDR2 SQIVND (reference sequence). The DNA of the CDR3 is TGTGCCAGTAGTTTGGTGGGACAGACCTACGAGCAGTACTTC. It specifies CASSLVGQTYEQYF.

V and J are TRBV7-9 and TRBJ2-5; TRBD2 agrees at 7 bases. This CDR3 is built from 15 residues. Trimming took 4 bases from V and 9 from J; bases not matched to a gene: 14. CDR1 and CDR2 from the germline V gene are SEHNR and FQNEAQ (reference sequence). CDR3 in amino acids: CASSSGLPRSGSQYF. CDR3 nucleotides: TGTGCCAGCAGCTCGGGACTACCTAGGAGCGGGTCCCAGTACTTC.

The chain employs TRBV3-1 (or the pseudogene TRBV3-2) and TRBJ1-1; TRBD1 is a possible D gene (5 bases). Germline CDR1 is LGHDT and CDR2 is YNNKEL (reference sequence). The CDR3 spans 14 residues. V shed 4 bases and J shed 6 bases, with 15 bases lying between them. The DNA for the CDR3 is TGTGCCAGCAGCCCCGGTTGGGGGGTGGCTGAAGCTTTCTTT. Residues: CASSPGWGVAEAFF.

J is TRBJ2-7 and V is TRBV6-5; 7 nucleotides line up with TRBD1. In germline, CDR1 is MNHEY, CDR2 SVGAGI. CDR3 length equals 15 residues. With 5 bases clipped from V and 2 bases from J, the junction kept 9 bases outside the gene matches. Here the CDR3 reads CASSPKPTGAYEQYF. The CDR3 region has the DNA TGTGCCAGCAGTCCAAAACCCACAGGGGCCTACGAGCAGTACTTC.

This clone was counted only a few times. The chain combines TRBV15 with TRBJ2-3; D is perhaps TRBD2 (5 bases). The V gene lost 0 bases and the J gene lost 2 bases, with 15 bases spanning the gap. The CDR3 covers 17 residues. Germline loops: CDR1 LNHNV, CDR2 YYDKDF (reference sequence). The CDR3 here is CATSRDPPGSPTDTQYF. The CDR3 nucleotides are TGTGCCACCAGCAGAGATCCCCCTGGGAGCCCCACAGATACGCAGTATTTT.

V usage is TRBV6-5 and J usage is TRBJ1-1; TRBD1 matches at 7 bases. Trimming removed 4 bases from V and 4 bases from J; junction bases left unmatched: 9. Germline V CDR1 and CDR2: MNHEY, SVGAGI. This CDR3 comprises 15 residues. CDR3 in DNA: TGTGCCAGCAGTTTTAAACAGGGGTTGGGCACTGAAGCTTTCTTT. Translated, it gives CASSFKQGLGTEAFF.

The chain carries TRBV29-1 and TRBJ1-1; D may be TRBD1 (5 bases). CDR1 and CDR2 from the germline V gene are SQVTM and ANQGSEA. Trimming cost V 7 bases and J 12 bases, with 21 bases left between them. The CDR3 has 12 amino acids. CDR3 nucleotides: TGCAGCGCAACCATGGGGCAGGGAACGCCTTTCTTT. Protein: CSATMGQGTPFF.

The chain employs TRBV18 and TRBJ1-2; 8 positions agree with TRBD1. V trimming: 2 bases; J trimming: 3 bases; junction bases outside the gene matches: 5. CDR1 KGHSH and CDR2 LQKENI come from the germline V gene. CDR3 length: 15 amino acids. DNA for the CDR3: TGTGCCAGCTCACCAATCGTGGGACAGGACTATGGCTACACCTTC. Translating gives CASSPIVGQDYGYTF. Filled out from reference TRBV18 and TRBJ1-2, the complete variable domain reads NAGVMQNPRHLVRRRGQEARLRCSPMKGHSHVYWYRQLPEEGLKFMVYLQKENIIDESGMPKERFSAEFPKEGPSILRIQQVVRGDSAAYFCASSPIVGQDYGYTFGSGTRLTVV.

The V and J genes are TRBV30 and TRBJ2-5; 9 bases align to TRBD2. Germline V gene data show CDR1 as GTSNPN and CDR2 as SVGIG (reference sequence). The CDR3 consists of 17 residues. The ends lost 0 bases at V and 3 bases at J; junction bases unmatched: 11. CDR3 loop: CAWSVLYAGGVKETQYF. The CDR3 bases are TGTGCCTGGAGTGTACTTTACGCGGGAGGGGTGAAAGAGACCCAGTACTTC.

This chain uses TRBV7-9 with TRBJ1-6; no clear D gene. The CDR3 runs 15 residues. Germline CDR1 SEHNR, CDR2 FQNEAQ (reference sequence). Trimming cost V 0 bases and J 6 bases, with 9 bases left between them. The CDR3 loop reads CASSLARGFNSPLHF. The DNA of the CDR3 is TGTGCCAGCAGCTTAGCGCGAGGGTTTAATTCACCCCTCCACTTT. Supplemented by reference TRBV7-9 and TRBJ1-6, the full variable domain reads DTGVSQNPRHKITKRGQNVTFRCDPISEHNRLYWYRQTLGQGPEFLTYFQNEAQLEKSRLLSDRFSAERPKGSFSTLEIQRTEQGDSAMYLCASSLARGFNSPLHFGNGTRLTVT.

The chain has TRBV5-8 and TRBJ1-2; 9 bases match TRBD1. The CDR3 runs 16 residues. Germline lookup yields CDR1 SGHTS and CDR2 YDEGEE. V shed 4 bases and J 1 base; nucleotides not matched to a gene: 8. The CDR3 DNA is TGTGCCAGCAGCGCGCGTGGGACAGGGAGTAACTATGGCTACACCTTC. It yields the protein CASSARGTGSNYGYTF.

The genes are TRBV27 and TRBJ1-3, with a weak D call TRBD1 (6 bases). Germline CDR1 is MNHEY and CDR2 is SMNVEV (reference sequence). The CDR3 extends over 15 amino acids. Trimming took 4 bases from V and 1 from J, leaving 11 bases between them. CDR3 in DNA: TGTGCCAGCAGTTCCCTACAGGGATCTGGAAACACCATATATTTT. Protein sequence: CASSSLQGSGNTIYF.